A selection of T cell receptor beta chains follows, all from one sample in a study of PD-1 blockade in classical Hodgkin lymphoma. Sequencing was performed with immunoSEQ multiplex PCR; in TCRdb, only in-frame clones are kept and a portion is missing. The sample yields about 41,000 clones, 55% to 70% seen once. The sequences come from peripheral blood mononuclear cells (PBMCs), collected before the fourth cycle of nivolumab. These receptors were collected from a human donor with classical Hodgkin lymphoma. Both conserved end residues are part of each CDR3. Each record gives: V gene, J gene, D gene, CDR3 DNA, CDR3 protein. The D gene is left open where the match is weak.

>TRBV7-2|TRBJ1-1|-
TGTGCCAGCAGCTTAGGGGCGTCCGCGGAAGCTTTCTTT
CASSLGASAEAFF
>TRBV10-3|TRBJ1-2|-
TGTGCCATGAACCGGGAGGCAGACCCTAACTATGGCTACACCTTC
CAMNREADPNYGYTF
>TRBV7-9|TRBJ1-2|-
TGTGCCAGCAGCTTCAGGGTAAACTATGGCTACACCTTC
CASSFRVNYGYTF
>TRBV2|TRBJ2-7|-
TGTGCCAGCAGCGGCCGGACAGCCGAATACTACGAGCAGTACTTC
CASSGRTAEYYEQYF
>TRBV10-3|TRBJ1-2|-
TGTGCCATCAGTGAGAGTGGGACCGATGAGTGGGGCTACACCTTC
CAISESGTDEWGYTF
>TRBV2|TRBJ2-3|-
TGTGCCAGCAGTTGGGGGGCCGGTAGAACAGATACGCAGTATTTT
CASSWGAGRTDTQYF
>TRBV28|TRBJ2-7|-
TGTGCCAGCAGCCCCCCCTTTGGGATCGGATTCTACGAGCAGTACTTC
CASSPPFGIGFYEQYF
>TRBV7-9|TRBJ2-5|TRBD1
TGTGCCAGCAGCTACGACAGGGGAGGAGAGACCCAGTACTTC
CASSYDRGGETQYF
>TRBV6-1|TRBJ2-3|-
TGTGCCAGTTCCCCTGACAGATTCACAGATACGCAGTATTTT
CASSPDRFTDTQYF
>TRBV4-1|TRBJ2-2|-
TGCGCCAGCGGCCCGCCCTCCAGAAAGGGACAAGCGAACACCGGGGAGCTGTTTTTT
CASGPPSRKGQANTGELFF